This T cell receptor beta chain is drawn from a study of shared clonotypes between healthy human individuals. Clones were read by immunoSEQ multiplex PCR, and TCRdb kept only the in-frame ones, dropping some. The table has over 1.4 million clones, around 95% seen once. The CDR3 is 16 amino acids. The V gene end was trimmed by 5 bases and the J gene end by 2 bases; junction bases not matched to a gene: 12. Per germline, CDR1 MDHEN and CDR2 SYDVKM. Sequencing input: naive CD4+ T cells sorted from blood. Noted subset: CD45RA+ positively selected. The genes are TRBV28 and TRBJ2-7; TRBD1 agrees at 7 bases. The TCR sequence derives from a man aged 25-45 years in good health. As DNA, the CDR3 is TGTGCCAGCAGTCCGAACCGGCGGCAGGGGGCCTACGAGCAGTACTTC. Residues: CASSPNRRQGAYEQYF.